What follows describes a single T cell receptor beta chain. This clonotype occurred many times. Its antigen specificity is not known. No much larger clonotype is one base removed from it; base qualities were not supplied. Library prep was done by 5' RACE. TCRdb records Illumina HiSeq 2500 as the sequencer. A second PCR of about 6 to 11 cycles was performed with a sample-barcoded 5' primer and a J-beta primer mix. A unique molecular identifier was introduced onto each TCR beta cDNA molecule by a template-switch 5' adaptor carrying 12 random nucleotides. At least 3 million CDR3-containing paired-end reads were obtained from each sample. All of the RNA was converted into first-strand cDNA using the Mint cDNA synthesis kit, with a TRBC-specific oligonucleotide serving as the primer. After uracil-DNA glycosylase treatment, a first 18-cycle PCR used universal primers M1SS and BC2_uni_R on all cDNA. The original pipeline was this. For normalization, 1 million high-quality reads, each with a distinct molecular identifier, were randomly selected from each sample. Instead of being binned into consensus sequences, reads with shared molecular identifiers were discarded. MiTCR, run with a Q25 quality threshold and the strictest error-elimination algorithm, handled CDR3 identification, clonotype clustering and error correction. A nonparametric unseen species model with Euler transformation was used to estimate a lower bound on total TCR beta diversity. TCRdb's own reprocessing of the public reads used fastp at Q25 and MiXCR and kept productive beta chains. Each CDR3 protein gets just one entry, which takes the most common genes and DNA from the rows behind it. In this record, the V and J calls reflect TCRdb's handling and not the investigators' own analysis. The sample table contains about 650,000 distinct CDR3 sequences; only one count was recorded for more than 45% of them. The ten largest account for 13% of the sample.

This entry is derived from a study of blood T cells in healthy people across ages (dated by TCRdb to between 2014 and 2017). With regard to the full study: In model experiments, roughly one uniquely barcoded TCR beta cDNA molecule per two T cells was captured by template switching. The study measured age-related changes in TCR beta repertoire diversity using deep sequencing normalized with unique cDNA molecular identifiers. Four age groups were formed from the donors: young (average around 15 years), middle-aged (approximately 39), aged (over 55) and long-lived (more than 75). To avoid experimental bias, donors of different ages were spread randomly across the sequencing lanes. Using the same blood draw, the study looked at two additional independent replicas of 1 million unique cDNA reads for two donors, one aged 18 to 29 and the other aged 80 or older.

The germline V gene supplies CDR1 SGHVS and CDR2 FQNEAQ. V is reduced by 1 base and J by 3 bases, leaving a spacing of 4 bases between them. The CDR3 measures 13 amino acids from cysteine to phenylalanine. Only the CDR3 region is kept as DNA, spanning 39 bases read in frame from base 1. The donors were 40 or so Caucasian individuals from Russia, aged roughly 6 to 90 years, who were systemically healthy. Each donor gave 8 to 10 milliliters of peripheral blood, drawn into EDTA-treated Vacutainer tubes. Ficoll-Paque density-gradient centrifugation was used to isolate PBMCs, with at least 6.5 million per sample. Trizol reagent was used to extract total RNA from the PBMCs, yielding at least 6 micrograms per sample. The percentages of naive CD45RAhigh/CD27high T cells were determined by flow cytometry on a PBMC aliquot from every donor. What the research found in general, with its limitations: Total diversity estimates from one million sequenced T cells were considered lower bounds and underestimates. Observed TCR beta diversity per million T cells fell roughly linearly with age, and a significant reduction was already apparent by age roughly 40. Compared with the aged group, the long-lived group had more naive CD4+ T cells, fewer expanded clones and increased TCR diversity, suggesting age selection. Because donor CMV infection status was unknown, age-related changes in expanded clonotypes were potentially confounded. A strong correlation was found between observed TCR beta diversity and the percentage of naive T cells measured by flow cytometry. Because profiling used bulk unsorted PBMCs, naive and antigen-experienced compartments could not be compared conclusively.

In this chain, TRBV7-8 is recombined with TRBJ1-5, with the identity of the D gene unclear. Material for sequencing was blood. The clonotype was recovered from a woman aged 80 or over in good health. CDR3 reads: CASSLGANQPQHF. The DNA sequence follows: TGTGCCAGCAGCTTAGGGGCCAATCAGCCCCAGCATTTT.